Following are 28 T cell receptor beta chains from one sample sequenced in a study of blood T cell repertoires in COVID-19. This table comes from immunoSEQ multiplex PCR, and its TCRdb copy is limited to in-frame clones, with some not included. In the table there are approximately 140,000 clones, around 81% of which are singletons. Specimen: peripheral blood. The receptors originated from a woman aged 40 to 55 with active or convalescent COVID-19.

There are a few counts of this clone. The rearrangement joins TRBV29-1 to TRBJ1-1; no reliable D call. The germline V and J ends were trimmed by 4 bases and 3 bases, with 12 bases remaining between them. Germline CDR1 SQVTM, CDR2 ANQGSEA. This CDR3 contains 13 residues. CDR3 nucleotide sequence: TGCAGCGTTGGGGCGGCACTAGACACTGAAGCTTTCTTT. Encoded protein: CSVGAALDTEAFF.

This sequence joins TRBV7-8 and TRBJ1-5; D possibly corresponds to TRBD1 (6 bases). Trimming shortened V by 4 bases and J by 4 bases, and 20 bases separated the two germline ends. The CDR3 loop spans 17 amino acids. Looked up from germline, CDR1 is SGHVS and CDR2 is FQNEAQ. The CDR3 region is CASSSTRRGAGNQPQHF. The CDR3 coding sequence is TGTGCCAGCAGCTCAACCCGCCGGGGGGCCGGTAATCAGCCCCAGCATTTT. The full variable domain, completed using reference TRBV7-8 and TRBJ1-5, is GAGVSQSPRYKVAKRGQDVALRCDPISGHVSLFWYQQALGQGPEFLTYFQNEAQLDKSGLPSDRFFAERPEGSVSTLKIQRTQQEDSAVYLCASSSTRRGAGNQPQHFGDGTRLSIL.

This chain uses TRBV5-1 with TRBJ1-4; D may be TRBD1 (6 bases). Trimming stripped 3 bases from V and 8 bases from J, with 23 bases between. Germline assignment: CDR1 SGHRS and CDR2 YFSETQ. The CDR3 runs to 17 residues. The CDR3 region has the DNA TGCGCCAGCAGCTCCTCTGCGAGGCAGGGGTCGGAGGAAAAACTGTTTTTT. Encoded protein: CASSSSARQGSEEKLFF.

This chain uses TRBV4-1 with TRBJ1-3, with 9 bases aligning to TRBD1. CDR1 and CDR2 from the germline V gene are MGHRA and YSYEKL. The CDR3 spans 15 residues. J lost 11 bases, V lost 2 bases, and 10 bases had no gene match. The CDR3 loop is CASSQQIPGQGPIYF. DNA for the CDR3: TGCGCCAGCAGCCAACAAATCCCGGGACAGGGCCCCATATATTTT.

V is TRBV5-1 and J is TRBJ2-7; 8 bases match TRBD1. The J segment lost 7 bases and the V segment lost 4 bases, leaving 13 bases of the junction unmatched. CDR1 and CDR2 (germline): SGHRS, YFSETQ. The CDR3 spans 15 residues. CDR3 DNA: TGCGCCAGCAGCCGAGGACAGGGAACCCTCTGGGAGCAGTACTTC. This gives the protein CASSRGQGTLWEQYF.

This chain joins TRBV30 and TRBJ1-2; no clear D. This CDR3 contains 12 residues. From germline, CDR1 is GTSNPN and CDR2 SVGIG (reference sequence). The V and J ends lost 1 base and 5 bases respectively, with 8 bases between them. The CDR3 DNA reads as TGTGCCTGGAGTGGGAGGGAGTATGGCTACACCTTC. It encodes CAWSGREYGYTF.

V gene TRBV15 combines with J gene TRBJ1-6, with D perhaps TRBD1 (5 bases). CDR1 and CDR2 from the germline V gene are LNHNV and YYDKDF (reference sequence). The CDR3 length is 16 residues. Deletions cut 0 bases from V and 3 bases from J, with 9 bases between. DNA for the CDR3: TGTGCCACCAGCAGAGATCGGGGGGGCTATAATTCACCCCTCCACTTT. It is translated as CATSRDRGGYNSPLHF.

The chain combines TRBV6-5 with TRBJ2-1, with 10 bases identical to TRBD2. The CDR3 is made up of 15 amino acids. The germline V gene has CDR1 MNHEY and CDR2 SVGAGI. J gave up 2 bases and V 6 bases, and 4 bases lay outside the gene matches. This chain's CDR3 is CASRPTSGAYNEQFF. Here the CDR3 DNA reads TGTGCCAGCAGACCCACTAGCGGGGCCTACAATGAGCAGTTCTTC.

The rearrangement uses TRBV19 and TRBJ2-5; TRBD2 is a possible D gene (5 bases). CDR3 size: 14 residues. V lost 7 bases to trimming and J lost 5 bases, with 17 bases between them. Germline CDR1 reads LNHDA; CDR2 reads SQIVND (reference sequence). The CDR3 DNA follows: TGTGCCAGTAAAAAGGACTTCTCTTTCGAGACCCAGTACTTC. Translated: CASKKDFSFETQYF. Complete variable domain (other parts from reference TRBV19 and TRBJ2-5): DGGITQSPKYLFRKEGQNVTLSCEQNLNHDAMYWYRQDPGQGLRLIYYSQIVNDFQKGDIAEGYSVSREKKESFPLTVTSAQKNPTAFYLCASKKDFSFETQYFGPGTRLLVL.

This clone came up a few times. J is TRBJ2-7 and V is TRBV6-2 or TRBV6-3, with D possibly matching TRBD1 (5 bases). The V gene's germline CDR1 is MNHEY and CDR2 SVGEGT. This CDR3 has 14 amino acids. V dropped 7 bases and J dropped 2 bases, with 15 bases sitting between them. CDR3 DNA sequence: TGTGCCAGCACCCCCCCAACAGGCCCCTACGAGCAGTACTTC. It translates to CASTPPTGPYEQYF.

The V call is TRBV15, the J call TRBJ2-5, with D possibly matching TRBD1 (6 bases). The CDR3 has 14 amino acids. V was clipped by 5 bases and J by 4 bases, with 14 bases between them. The germline V gene encodes CDR1 LNHNV and CDR2 YYDKDF (reference sequence). The CDR3 loop is CATSAEQGVETQYF. Here the CDR3 DNA reads TGTGCCACCAGCGCCGAACAGGGCGTAGAGACCCAGTACTTC.

The CDR3 is CASSLGGDPGSFF. DNA for the CDR3: TGTGCCAGCAGCCTGGGGGGGGACCCCGGTTCGTTCTTC. V is TRBV7-9 and J is TRBJ2-1; 7 bases line up with TRBD2. With V trimmed by 5 bases and J by 15 bases, 13 bases remained unmatched. Germline CDR1 is SEHNR and CDR2 is FQNEAQ (reference sequence). The CDR3 has 13 residues.

V and J are TRBV2 and TRBJ1-5; 7 positions agree with TRBD1. V trimming: 10 bases; J trimming: 0 bases; junction bases outside the gene matches: 3. CDR1 is SNHLY, CDR2 FYNNEI, per germline. The CDR3 is 13 residues long. In nucleotides, the CDR3 is TGTGCCACCCAGGGGGGTAGCAATCAGCCCCAGCATTTT. Encoded protein: CATQGGSNQPQHF.

V usage is TRBV5-1 and J usage is TRBJ1-6; 9 bases agree with TRBD1. CDR3 size: 16 residues. The germline gives CDR1 SGHRS, CDR2 YFSETQ. J was trimmed by 6 bases and V by 4 bases; bases with no gene match: 8. This CDR3 reads CASSPESTGGNSPLHF. The CDR3 DNA sequence: TGCGCCAGCAGCCCGGAATCGACAGGGGGTAATTCACCCCTCCACTTT.

The gene calls are TRBV18 and TRBJ1-2, with 9 bases identical to TRBD1. The CDR3 sequence is 14 residues long. The V gene end was trimmed by 6 bases and the J gene end by 2 bases; junction bases not matched to a gene: 4. Germline V gene lookup returns CDR1 KGHSH and CDR2 LQKENI. DNA for the CDR3: TGTGCCAGCTCCGCGGGACAGGGAAACTATGGCTACACCTTC. Residues: CASSAGQGNYGYTF.

The CDR3 DNA is TGTGCCAGCAGTCCCCTCGGTGAAGCTTTCTTT. The encoded protein is CASSPLGEAFF. The chain is built from TRBV2 and TRBJ1-1, with D uncertain. There are 11 residues in the CDR3. Germline V CDR1 and CDR2: SNHLY, FYNNEI. V lost 5 bases, J lost 7 bases, and 8 bases lay in between.

The J gene is TRBJ2-1, the V gene TRBV9; 7 bases are a match to TRBD2. Trimming removed 0 bases from V and 0 bases from J; junction bases left unmatched: 3. Germline-derived CDR1 and CDR2 are SGDLS and YYNGEE. This CDR3 has 16 residues. The CDR3 spells CASSVARGSSYNEQFF. The CDR3 DNA reads as TGTGCCAGCAGCGTAGCGCGCGGGAGCTCCTACAATGAGCAGTTCTTC.

The rearrangement joins TRBV7-8 to TRBJ1-5, with 8 bases matching TRBD1. This CDR3 has 15 residues. In germline, CDR1 is SGHVS, CDR2 FQNEAQ. Trimming at V came to 5 bases and at J to 4 bases, leaving 7 bases not matched to a gene. The CDR3 sequence is CASSPQTGVNQPQHF. CDR3 sequence (DNA): TGTGCCAGCAGCCCCCAGACAGGGGTTAATCAGCCCCAGCATTTT.

The genes are TRBV5-4 and TRBJ1-2, with D possibly TRBD1 on 6 matching bases. V was clipped by 4 bases and J by 8 bases, with 12 bases between them. Per the germline V gene, CDR1 is SGHNT and CDR2 is YYREEE (reference sequence). The CDR3 consists of 12 residues. For the CDR3, the DNA is TGTGCCAGCAGCAACAGGGTCGGAGGCTACACCTTC. Amino acid sequence: CASSNRVGGYTF. Full variable domain (missing parts from reference TRBV5-4 and TRBJ1-2): ETGVTQSPTHLIKTRGQQVTLRCSSQSGHNTVSWYQQALGQGPQFIFQYYREEENGRGNFPPRFSGLQFPNYSSELNVNALELDDSALYLCASSNRVGGYTFGSGTRLTVV.

The V gene is TRBV5-1, the J gene TRBJ2-2; D is possibly TRBD1 (6 bases). The CDR3 is 16 residues long. Trimming stripped 0 bases from V and 4 bases from J, with 13 bases between. Germline-derived CDR1 and CDR2 are SGHRS and YFSETQ. CDR3 DNA sequence: TGCGCCAGCAGCTTGGTTGGCAGGGGTGCCACCGGGGAGCTGTTTTTT. Protein: CASSLVGRGATGELFF.

The V and J genes are TRBV7-8 and TRBJ1-2; 8 bases map to TRBD1. The CDR3 has 16 amino acids. Trimming removed 4 bases from V and 0 bases from J; junction bases left unmatched: 7. The germline gives CDR1 SGHVS, CDR2 FQNEAQ. The CDR3 region is CASSSLPGQANYGYTF. CDR3 nucleotides: TGTGCCAGCAGCTCGCTTCCGGGACAGGCTAACTATGGCTACACCTTC.

The chain links TRBV28 to TRBJ2-5, with 10 positions matching TRBD1. This CDR3 spans 18 amino acids. After removal of 6 bases from V and 0 bases from J, the junction contained 13 bases not matched to a gene. Germline lookup yields CDR1 MDHEN and CDR2 SYDVKM. The CDR3 is CASSIDRGQRSNQETQYF. The CDR3 region has the DNA TGTGCCAGCAGCATTGACAGGGGGCAAAGGTCCAACCAAGAGACCCAGTACTTC.

V gene TRBV19 combines with J gene TRBJ2-2; 12 nucleotides match TRBD1. This CDR3 is built from 16 residues. From germline, CDR1 is LNHDA and CDR2 SQIVND (reference sequence). Trimming removed 8 bases from V and 7 bases from J; junction bases left unmatched: 11. The CDR3 sequence is CASRLPGQGAVGELFF. The CDR3 DNA reads TGTGCCAGTCGCCTCCCGGGACAGGGGGCGGTCGGGGAGCTGTTTTTT.

This chain joins TRBV6-2 or TRBV6-3 and TRBJ1-5, with D perhaps matching TRBD1 (5 bases). The germline V gene encodes CDR1 MNHEY and CDR2 SVGEGT. Trimming took off 4 bases at V and 3 bases at J, with 13 bases between the two ends. This CDR3 contains 15 residues. CDR3 sequence reads: CASSLFAGFNQPQHF. As DNA, the CDR3 is TGTGCCAGCAGTTTATTTGCAGGGTTCAATCAGCCCCAGCATTTT.

This chain connects TRBV5-1 to TRBJ1-2; 10 bases agree with TRBD1. V shed 0 bases, J shed 4 bases, and the junction held 6 bases outside the gene matches. The CDR3 runs 16 residues. Germline CDR1 and CDR2: SGHRS and YFSETQ. This CDR3 is CASSLGSTGGAYGYTF. The CDR3 coding sequence is TGCGCCAGCAGCTTGGGATCGACAGGGGGCGCCTATGGCTACACCTTC.

V and J are TRBV4-2 and TRBJ2-1, with 9 nucleotides matching TRBD2. The CDR3 loop spans 17 amino acids. Germline trimming cut 1 base from V and 3 bases from J; bases unmatched to any gene: 7. Germline loops: CDR1 LGHNA, CDR2 YNFKEQ. CDR3: CASSQGVETSGYNEQFF. The CDR3 region has the DNA TGTGCCAGCAGCCAAGGTGTTGAGACTAGCGGCTACAATGAGCAGTTCTTC.

The chain employs TRBV24-1 and TRBJ2-3, with 9 bases fitting TRBD2. V was pared by 4 bases and J by 3 bases, with 7 bases of the junction left unmatched. CDR3 size: 16 residues. Germline V gene lookup returns CDR1 KGHDR and CDR2 SFDVKD. The CDR3 DNA is TGTGCCACCAGTGAAGCGCGGGGGGGCCGGACAGATACGCAGTATTTT. It yields the protein CATSEARGGRTDTQYF.

The sample holds one count of this clone. The CDR3 here is CASTLIPTGDKIGTQYF. In DNA, the CDR3 is TGCGCCAGCACCCTAATTCCGACAGGGGATAAGATAGGGACCCAGTACTTC. The rearrangement uses TRBV5-1 and TRBJ2-5, with 8 bases that match TRBD1. The CDR3 is 17 amino acids. V dropped 6 bases and J dropped 7; count of bases not matched to a gene: 20. Germline lookup yields CDR1 SGHRS and CDR2 YFSETQ.